Shown below are 19 T cell receptor beta chains from a single sample sequenced in a study of identical twins. TCRdb independently ran MiXCR on the 5' RACE reads; one entry per CDR3 protein. The table shows about 150,000 distinct CDR3 sequences, with under 4.5% occurring only once. Sample: memory T cells sorted from blood. These receptors originate from a man between 18 and 29 years old in good health.

The chain uses TRBV15 and TRBJ2-1; 10 positions agree with TRBD2. V was pared by 9 bases and J by 4 bases, with 9 bases of the junction left unmatched. Germline assignment: CDR1 LNHNV and CDR2 YYDKDF (reference sequence). The CDR3 has 15 residues. The CDR3 reads CATNGLAEEYNEQFF. CDR3 nucleotide sequence: TGTGCCACAAACGGACTAGCGGAAGAGTACAATGAGCAGTTCTTC. Looking up the rest from reference TRBV15 and TRBJ2-1 gives the full variable domain: DAMVIQNPRYQVTQFGKPVTLSCSQTLNHNVMYWYQQKSSQAPKLLFHYYDKDFNNEADTPDNFQSRRPNTSFCFLDIRSPGLGDTAMYLCATNGLAEEYNEQFFGPGTRLTVL.

This clonotype came up many times. The rearrangement links TRBV12-3 or TRBV12-4 to TRBJ2-7; 7 bases are shared with TRBD2. CDR3 length: 14 amino acids. Losses at the gene ends were 5 bases for V and 5 bases for J; bases not matched to a gene: 9. In DNA, the CDR3 is TGTGCCAGCAGTCAGCGGGACCACCGGGACGAGCAGTACTTC. Amino acids: CASSQRDHRDEQYF.

This clonotype was detected ten times or more. V is TRBV7-9 and J is TRBJ1-2; 12 bases line up with TRBD1. The junction had 5 bases not matched to a gene; V was cut back by 5 bases and J by 4 bases. Germline CDR1 is SEHNR and CDR2 is FQNEAQ (reference sequence). CDR3 length: 15 amino acids. The CDR3, as DNA: TGTGCCAGCAGCCGAGGGACAGGGGGCTTCTATGGCTACACCTTC. Translation gives CASSRGTGGFYGYTF.

There are many counts of this clonotype. This chain joins TRBV24-1 and TRBJ2-1; TRBD1 agrees at 7 bases. Losses at the gene ends were 3 bases for V and 3 bases for J; bases not matched to a gene: 7. Germline CDR1 KGHDR, CDR2 SFDVKD. The CDR3 length is 16 residues. The CDR3 coding sequence is TGTGCCACCAGTGATCCAACTCGGGACAGCTACAATGAGCAGTTCTTC. Translated, it gives CATSDPTRDSYNEQFF.

This clonotype was found many times. The chain carries TRBV7-2 and TRBJ2-5; TRBD1 matches 9 bases. Trimming removed 4 bases from V and 5 bases from J; junction bases left unmatched: 11. In germline, CDR1 is SGHTA, CDR2 FQGNSA. The CDR3 extends over 16 amino acids. CDR3: CASSSIDRGVEETQYF. DNA of the CDR3: TGTGCCAGCAGCTCAATCGACAGGGGGGTGGAGGAGACCCAGTACTTC.

V usage is TRBV20-1 and J usage is TRBJ1-2, with no clear D. Trimming pared 3 bases from V and 3 bases from J, leaving 11 bases between. The germline gives CDR1 DFQATT, CDR2 SNEGSKA (reference sequence). The CDR3 contains 13 residues. DNA of the CDR3: TGCAGTGCTAGGGCACCCCACGACTATGGCTACACCTTC. This sequence encodes CSARAPHDYGYTF.

This clonotype has at least ten counts. The DNA of the CDR3 is TGTGCCAGCTCACCATCACAGGGGGCATCTACTGAAGCTTTCTTT. It translates to CASSPSQGASTEAFF. V usage is TRBV18 and J usage is TRBJ1-1, with TRBD1 matching 9 bases. The ends lost 2 bases at V and 5 bases at J; junction bases unmatched: 6. The germline V gene has CDR1 KGHSH and CDR2 LQKENI. The CDR3 runs to 15 residues.

This clonotype appeared many times. J is TRBJ2-7 and V is TRBV6-2 or TRBV6-3, with TRBD2 as a possible D gene (5 bases). V dropped 6 bases and J dropped 4 bases, with 16 bases sitting between them. CDR3 length: 14 residues. CDR1 MNHEY and CDR2 SVGEGT come from the germline V gene. In DNA, the CDR3 is TGTGCCAGCAGCCGCCGGGAACCCCATTACGAGCAGTACTTC. Translating gives CASSRREPHYEQYF.

The rearrangement uses TRBV30 and TRBJ2-1; D may be TRBD1 (7 bases). Trimming took off 0 bases at V and 5 bases at J, with 14 bases between the two ends. The germline gives CDR1 GTSNPN, CDR2 SVGIG (reference sequence). CDR3 length equals 15 residues. The CDR3 here is CAWSVRFRGDNEQFF. The CDR3, as DNA: TGTGCCTGGAGTGTACGATTCAGGGGGGACAATGAGCAGTTCTTC. The complete variable domain, with remaining parts taken from reference TRBV30 and TRBJ2-1, reads SQTIHQWPATLVQPVGSPLSLECTVEGTSNPNLYWYRQAAGRGLQLLFYSVGIGQISSEVPQNLSASRPQDRQFILSSKKLLLSDSGFYLCAWSVRFRGDNEQFFGPGTRLTVL.

This clonotype has at least ten counts. CDR3 sequence: CASDRVNTEAFF. The CDR3 DNA follows: TGTGCCAGCGATAGGGTAAACACTGAAGCTTTCTTT. This chain uses TRBV6-1 with TRBJ1-1; D is undetermined. Germline V gives CDR1 MNHNS, CDR2 SASEGT. This CDR3 spans 12 amino acids. V was trimmed by 8 bases and J by 2 bases, leaving 9 bases between them.

The sample holds many counts of this clonotype. The V and J genes are TRBV5-1 and TRBJ1-6; D gene unclear. Trimming left V 0 bases short and J 8 bases short, with 6 bases between. CDR1 SGHRS and CDR2 YFSETQ come from the germline V gene. The CDR3 loop spans 13 amino acids. CDR3 nucleotide sequence: TGCGCCAGCAGCTTGGGGGTGGATTCACCCCTCCACTTT. Its protein product is CASSLGVDSPLHF.

This clonotype showed up many times. The chain carries TRBV4-1 and TRBJ1-5; D may be TRBD1 (5 bases). The CDR3 length is 17 residues. Germline loops: CDR1 MGHRA, CDR2 YSYEKL. V was shortened by 1 base and J by 2 bases, with 15 bases between the two germline ends. The DNA of the CDR3 is TGCGCCAGCAGCCAAGGGTCGTTGGGGCAGGGCAATCAGCCCCAGCATTTT. Translating gives CASSQGSLGQGNQPQHF.

This clonotype showed up many times. The chain has TRBV7-8 and TRBJ1-2, with D unclear. V was shortened by 1 base and J by 1 base, with 7 bases between the two germline ends. This CDR3 is built from 14 residues. CDR1 and CDR2 from the germline V gene are SGHVS and FQNEAQ. This CDR3 reads CASSLGSVNYGYTF. In DNA, the CDR3 is TGTGCCAGCAGCTTAGGGTCTGTTAACTATGGCTACACCTTC.

This clonotype was detected many times. The gene calls are TRBV7-9 and TRBJ2-5; 9 bases align to TRBD1. Per germline, CDR1 SEHNR and CDR2 FQNEAQ (reference sequence). CDR3 length equals 15 residues. The V and J ends lost 5 bases and 0 bases, in that order; junction bases with no gene match: 4. DNA for the CDR3: TGTGCCAGCAGCCTCGGGACAGGGCACCAAGAGACCCAGTACTTC. It encodes CASSLGTGHQETQYF.

The chain couples TRBV5-4 to TRBJ2-5, with D unresolved. The CDR3 extends over 16 amino acids. Germline V gene sequence: CDR1 SGHNT, CDR2 YYREEE (reference sequence). Trimming cost V 4 bases and J 2 bases, with 18 bases left between them. The CDR3 protein is CASSPRTFLTQETQYF. The CDR3 region has the DNA TGTGCCAGCAGCCCGAGGACCTTTCTGACACAAGAGACCCAGTACTTC.

This clonotype was detected only a few times. CDR3 DNA sequence: TGTGCCATCAAGAAGGGCGGGAGCACAGATACGCAGTATTTT. This sequence encodes CAIKKGGSTDTQYF. This sequence joins TRBV10-3 and TRBJ2-3; maybe TRBD2 (5 bases). The CDR3 totals 14 residues. V lost 7 bases and J lost 0, with 11 bases in between. Germline-derived CDR1 and CDR2 are ENHRY and SYGVKD.

In this sample, this clonotype turned up many times. The genes are TRBV24-1 and TRBJ2-1, with D perhaps TRBD2 (5 bases). V was trimmed by 5 bases and J by 6 bases, leaving 13 bases between them. Germline V gene sequence: CDR1 KGHDR, CDR2 SFDVKD. This CDR3 spans 14 amino acids. The CDR3 DNA follows: TGTGCCACCAGTGTCCAAGGAGGAGTCAATGAGCAGTTCTTC. Its translation: CATSVQGGVNEQFF.

This sequence joins TRBV20-1 and TRBJ1-1; no reliable D call. The CDR3 runs 11 residues. Germline V CDR1 and CDR2: DFQATT, SNEGSKA (reference sequence). Trimming left V 3 bases short and J 10 bases short, with 12 bases between. CDR3: CSASNEVAAFF. CDR3 in DNA: TGCAGTGCTAGTAACGAGGTGGCAGCTTTCTTT.

This clonotype came up many times. The chain recombines TRBV20-1 with TRBJ2-5; tentative D call: TRBD2 (5 bases). Looked up from germline, CDR1 is DFQATT and CDR2 is SNEGSKA (reference sequence). The CDR3 loop spans 14 amino acids. Deletions cut 0 bases from V and 4 bases from J, with 12 bases between. The CDR3 sequence is CSARDPAGGETQYF. CDR3 nucleotides: TGCAGTGCTAGAGATCCGGCAGGAGGAGAGACCCAGTACTTC.